These 6 T cell receptor beta chains share one sample of origin, sequenced in a study of blood T cell repertoires in COVID-19. Assay used: immunoSEQ multiplex PCR; TCRdb lists only in-frame clones, some missing. Counted here are 270,000 or so clones, 85% occurring once; the ten biggest clones make up around 6.3%. Sequencing was performed on PBMCs or T cells enriched from blood (not recorded which). These receptors all come from a woman between 50 and 59 years old who had been exposed to COVID-19.

This chain uses TRBV13 with TRBJ1-1, with D maybe TRBD1 (5 bases). V lost 5 bases, J lost 5 bases, and 18 bases lay in between. Germline CDR1 and CDR2: PRHDT and FYEKMQ (reference sequence). The CDR3 runs to 15 residues. The CDR3: CASSPVGLRRTEAFF. CDR3 DNA: TGTGCCAGCAGCCCAGTGGGACTCCGTCGGACTGAAGCTTTCTTT.

DNA for the CDR3: TGTGCCAGCAGCGGGTGGAGGACGGGGGAATTGGGCTCCTACGAGCAGTACTTC. This codes for CASSGWRTGELGSYEQYF. The chain combines TRBV3-1 (or the pseudogene TRBV3-2) with TRBJ2-7; maybe TRBD2 (6 bases). The CDR3 covers 18 residues. Germline CDR1 LGHDT, CDR2 YNNKEL (reference sequence). V gave up 5 bases and J gave up 0 bases, with 23 bases separating them.

The chain combines TRBV24-1 with TRBJ1-3; a possible D gene is TRBD1 (6 bases). V dropped 6 bases and J dropped 2 bases, with 7 bases sitting between them. Germline V gene sequence: CDR1 KGHDR, CDR2 SFDVKD. The CDR3 spans 13 residues. The CDR3 nucleotides are TGTGCCACCAGTTCAGGGGCTGGAAACACCATATATTTT. It encodes CATSSGAGNTIYF.

A note on this clone: Other DNA sequences in the sample encode the same CDR3. The chain carries TRBV29-1 and TRBJ1-2; the D is unclear. Germline V gene sequence: CDR1 SQVTM, CDR2 ANQGSEA. This CDR3 is built from 13 residues. V was clipped by 0 bases and J by 2 bases, with 7 bases between them. The DNA of the CDR3 is TGCAGCGTTGAAGAACCGGGGAACTATGGCTACACCTTC. It translates to CSVEEPGNYGYTF.

V is TRBV7-2 and J is TRBJ1-2, with 8 positions matching TRBD1. The V gene end was trimmed by 6 bases and the J gene end by 7 bases; junction bases not matched to a gene: 7. The CDR3 runs 13 residues. CDR1 is SGHTA, CDR2 FQGNSA, per germline. DNA of the CDR3: TGTGCCAGCAGACCAGGACAGGGCCGTGGCTACACCTTC. Amino acids: CASRPGQGRGYTF.

V gene TRBV27 combines with J gene TRBJ1-1, with D perhaps matching TRBD1 (5 bases). Germline V gene lookup returns CDR1 MNHEY and CDR2 SMNVEV (reference sequence). V was clipped by 8 bases and J by 8 bases, with 18 bases between them. CDR3 size: 13 residues. CDR3 in DNA: TGTGCCAGCCGTTCGGGTGGGGGGGTGGAAGCTTTCTTT. Translated, it gives CASRSGGGVEAFF.